This TCR beta chain is drawn from a study of cytomegalovirus exposure and HLA in healthy donors. Repertoires were generated with immunoSEQ multiplex PCR, while TCRdb's copy carries only in-frame clones and drops some. The data contain some 330,000 clones, about nine tenths of them singletons. There are 16 residues in the CDR3. Germline V lookup: CDR1 LNHDA, CDR2 SQIVND (reference sequence). V gave up 4 bases and J gave up 1 base; unmatched junction bases: 9. From the approximately 110-subject validation cohort, which was separate from the roughly 690-subject first cohort, the donors were drawn. Overall study results and limits: According to the study, roughly 160 TCR beta chains were cytomegalovirus-associated. Most TCR sequences were uncommon, yet certain public TCRs appeared in many donors.

Comment on this clone: Its specificity is unknown.

The rearrangement links TRBV19 to TRBJ1-2, with 7 bases that match TRBD1. The sequencing sample was made of PBMCs. The origin of this receptor is a woman aged 18-30 years in good health and CMV-seronegative. The CDR3 reads CASSNYPGQNNYGYTF. The CDR3, as DNA: TGTGCCAGTAGTAACTATCCGGGACAGAATAACTATGGCTACACCTTC.